The rows below give T cell receptor beta chains drawn from one sample of a study of blood T cell repertoires in COVID-19. Repertoires were generated with immunoSEQ multiplex PCR, while TCRdb's copy carries only in-frame clones and drops some. This table has roughly 440,000 clones, 88% appearing once. What was sequenced was peripheral blood. These TCRs come from a woman aged 45 to 65 with COVID-19, enrolled during active disease. The CDR3 runs from the conserved cysteine through the conserved F or W. A D gene is named only where the DNA matches it firmly. Size is omitted from some rows. Given values are once, few, many or a class for expanded clones.

v_gene,j_gene,d_gene,abundance,CDR3nt,CDR3aa
TRBV9,TRBJ2-7,-,-,TGTGCCAGCAGCCCAAGGAGCTCCTACGAGCAGTACTTC,CASSPRSSYEQYF
TRBV19,TRBJ1-1,-,once,TGTGCCAGTGCCTTGGGGCAGGGACTTGCGAACACTGAAGCTTTCTTT,CASALGQGLANTEAFF
TRBV6-5,TRBJ1-6,TRBD1,-,TGTGCCAGCAGTCAGTCGACAGGGGAGGAATCACCCCTCCACTTT,CASSQSTGEESPLHF
TRBV15,TRBJ1-4,TRBD1,-,TGTGCCACCAGCAGGGTTTCAGGGGGCTTGCCTAATGAAAAACTGTTTTTT,CATSRVSGGLPNEKLFF
TRBV19,TRBJ1-1,TRBD1,-,TGTGCCAGTAGTACCCTTGGGGACAGATCAGAAGCTTTCTTT,CASSTLGDRSEAFF
TRBV5-1,TRBJ1-5,-,-,TGCGCCAGCAGCTTGGCCCCCGGGGGAAATCAGCCCCAGCATTTT,CASSLAPGGNQPQHF
TRBV27,TRBJ1-6,-,-,TGTGCCAGCAGAACCCTCCGCGGGGCGTTAGGTTCACCCCTCCACTTT,CASRTLRGALGSPLHF
TRBV24-1,TRBJ2-1,TRBD1,once,TGTGCCACCAGTGATTCCTGGACAGGGGAGGGGAGTGAGCAGTTCTTC,CATSDSWTGEGSEQFF
TRBV30,TRBJ1-2,-,once,TGTGCCTGGAGTCCACACCTGGAGGGCTACACCTTC,CAWSPHLEGYTF
TRBV5-1,TRBJ1-5,-,once,TGCGCCAGCAGCCTACAGGCCTTGGGGAGCAATCAGCCCCAGCATTTT,CASSLQALGSNQPQHF
TRBV10-3,TRBJ2-1,TRBD1,-,TGTGCCATCAGAGGGACAGGGGGCGGTAAAAGGTTGGTCAATGAGCAGTTCTTC,CAIRGTGGGKRLVNEQFF
TRBV27,TRBJ2-7,TRBD2,-,TGTGCCAGCAGTGTGTTTAGCGGGGGGGCAGGTGAGCAGTACTTC,CASSVFSGGAGEQYF
TRBV13,TRBJ2-1,TRBD2,-,TGTGCCAGCAGCTCAAACAACCCCGGGACTAGTCATAGCTCCTACAATGAGCAGTTCTTC,CASSSNNPGTSHSSYNEQFF
TRBV16,TRBJ1-2,TRBD1,-,TGTGCCAGCAGCCAATCACAGGGGCCAGGGGACTTCTATGGCTACACCTTC,CASSQSQGPGDFYGYTF
TRBV6-5,TRBJ2-1,TRBD2,-,TGTGCCAGCAGACCGGGAGGGGGTACGGGCAATGAGCAGTTCTTC,CASRPGGGTGNEQFF
TRBV6-6,TRBJ1-3,-,-,TGTGCCAGCTTTACGAGCCATTTCGGTTCTGGAAACACCATATATTTT,CASFTSHFGSGNTIYF
TRBV24-1,TRBJ2-2,TRBD1,-,TGTGCCACAGCCGGGACAGGGGTGGAGGACACCGGGGAGCTGTTTTTT,CATAGTGVEDTGELFF
TRBV6-6,TRBJ1-5,TRBD1,-,TGTGCCAGCAGTACCGGGACAGGGATCGGTCAGCCCCAGCATTTT,CASSTGTGIGQPQHF
TRBV2,TRBJ1-6,-,-,TGTGCCAGCAGTACGACTCTAGGGCAGGGTTCACCCCTCCACTTT,CASSTTLGQGSPLHF
TRBV14,TRBJ1-1,-,-,TGTGCCAGCAGCGGGACACTGAACACTGAAGCTTTCTTT,CASSGTLNTEAFF
TRBV6-5,TRBJ2-7,TRBD1,-,TGTGCCAGCAGAAGGGACAGTCTTGGCTACGAGCAGTACTTC,CASRRDSLGYEQYF
TRBV28,TRBJ1-2,TRBD1,-,TGTGCCAGCAGCCTCCCGACAGGGGGCGCGTATGGCTACACCTTC,CASSLPTGGAYGYTF
TRBV9,TRBJ2-2,TRBD1,-,TGTGCCAGCAGCGTAACTGGGACAGGGAACACCGGGGAGCTGTTTTTT,CASSVTGTGNTGELFF
TRBV27,TRBJ2-1,-,-,TGTGCCAGCAGTCGAGGAGCAGGGTCCTACAATGAGCAGTTCTTC,CASSRGAGSYNEQFF
TRBV3-1/TRBV3-2,TRBJ1-2,-,-,TGTGCCAGCAGCCTACGGGTTGGCTACACCTTC,CASSLRVGYTF
TRBV11-3,TRBJ1-1,TRBD1,-,TGTGCCAGCAGCCGGGACAGGATGAACACTGAAGCTTTCTTT,CASSRDRMNTEAFF
TRBV27,TRBJ1-1,TRBD1,-,TGTGCCAGCAGCCGACTTGGACAGGGTACGACTGAAGCTTTCTTT,CASSRLGQGTTEAFF
TRBV5-1,TRBJ1-2,-,-,TGCGCCAGCAGCTTGGTTGAGGGCAGGCGCAGGTATGGCTACACCTTC,CASSLVEGRRRYGYTF